This T cell receptor (beta chain) was retrieved from a study of T cells in Graves' hyperthyroidism and ophthalmopathy. V lost 2 bases to trimming and J lost 7 bases, with 12 bases between them. Per the germline V gene, CDR1 is MNHNY and CDR2 is SVGAGI (reference sequence). The CDR3 consists of 14 residues. RNA transcripts were the template for amplifying TCR beta CDR3 regions. HTBI primers drove first-round RT-PCR of the TCR CDR3. Each CDR3 protein gets one entry after TCRdb re-called the multiplex PCR reads with MiXCR. Of hundreds of thousands of distinct CDR3 sequences listed, around 15% are singletons. Active moderate-to-severe ophthalmopathy, Clinical Activity Score at least 3, NOSPECS at least 4, under 3 months' duration. In its sample, this clonotype was seen a few times.

The chain uses TRBV6-6 and TRBJ1-5; D is perhaps TRBD1 (6 bases). The sequence came from a woman aged 60 to 75 with Graves' ophthalmopathy. Specimen: blood. Written as DNA, the CDR3 is TGTGCCAGCAGTTACGGGCAGGGGTGGCAGCCCCAGCATTTT. Its translation is CASSYGQGWQPQHF.